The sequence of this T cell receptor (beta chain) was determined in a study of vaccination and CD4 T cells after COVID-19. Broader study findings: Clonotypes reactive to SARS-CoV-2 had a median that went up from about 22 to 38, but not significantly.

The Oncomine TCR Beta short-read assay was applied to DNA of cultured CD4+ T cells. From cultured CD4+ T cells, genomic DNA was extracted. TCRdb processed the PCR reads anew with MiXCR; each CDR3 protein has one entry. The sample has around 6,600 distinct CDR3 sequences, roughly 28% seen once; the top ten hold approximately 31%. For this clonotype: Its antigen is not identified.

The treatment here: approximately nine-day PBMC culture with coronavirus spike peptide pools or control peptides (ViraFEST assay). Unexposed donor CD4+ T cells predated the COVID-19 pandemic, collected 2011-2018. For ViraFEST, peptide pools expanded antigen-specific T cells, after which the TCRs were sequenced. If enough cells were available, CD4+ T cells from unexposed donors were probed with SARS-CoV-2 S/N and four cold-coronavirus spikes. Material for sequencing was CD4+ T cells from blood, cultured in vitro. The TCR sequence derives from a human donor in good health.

CDR3 bases: TGTGCCAGCTCACCGGCCCGAGCCAGCACAGATACGCAGTATTTT. This gives the protein CASSPARASTDTQYF. This rearrangement joins TRBV18 to TRBJ2-3; D unresolved. This CDR3 has 15 residues. Germline V gene sequence: CDR1 KGHSH, CDR2 LQKENI. V dropped 3 bases and J dropped 0 bases, with 10 bases sitting between them.